This TCR beta chain was observed in a study of OX40 agonist ivuxolimab in advanced cancers. Study summary: In this cohort, patients received ivuxolimab, an agonistic anti-OX40 (CD134) antibody.

For this clone: Antigen: not known.

TCRdb's table, derived via immunoSEQ multiplex PCR, lists solely in-frame clones and lacks some. The table shows 53,000 or so clones, with around 83% occurring only once. Trimming removed 6 bases from V and 0 bases from J, with 10 bases in between. The CDR3 runs 14 residues. CDR1 and CDR2 (germline): SGDLS, YYNGEE. The study's findings and limits: CD8+ T cells were the subset that, on average, had more expanded clones than CD4+.

V gene TRBV9 combines with J gene TRBJ2-1; perhaps TRBD2 as D (6 bases). This sequence originates from an adult with an advanced solid tumor such as melanoma, head and neck, liver or kidney cancer. The material sequenced was CD4+ or CD8+ T cells sorted from blood, taken in a trial of the OX40 agonist ivuxolimab. As DNA, the CDR3 is TGTGCCAGCACTCCCGGGAGCTCCTACAATGAGCAGTTCTTC. Protein: CASTPGSSYNEQFF.